This T cell receptor beta chain was recorded in a study of Ad26.COV2.S vaccination and SARS-CoV-2 variants. The overall study: Donor had been placed in the Ad26.COV2.S arm of the COV1001 trial. The study gave Ad26.COV2.S intramuscularly, once or twice 56 days apart.

Treatment indicated: 19 received Ad26.COV2.S at low or high dose, single or two shots; 5 received placebo; per-sample allocation not given. Specimens were obtained on day 63 following the first vaccine or placebo injection. The germline gives CDR1 KGHDR, CDR2 SFDVKD. V dropped 8 bases and J dropped 6; count of bases not matched to a gene: 10. The CDR3 totals 16 residues. Study-level findings and limits: Comparability of non-spike TCR breadth was observed across vaccine and placebo recipients. An underestimation of total T cell responses may have resulted from the TCR breadth and depth analyses.

On this clone: The antigen is unknown.

Some clones are missing from TCRdb's copy, which holds only in-frame ones; the method was immunoSEQ multiplex PCR. Of some 390,000 clones listed, 70% to 90% are singletons. The genes are TRBV24-1 and TRBJ2-1; 12 bases line up with TRBD2. The material was peripheral blood, obtained in a trial of Ad26.COV2.S vaccine versus placebo. This receptor was identified in a person between 18 and 60 years old who received the Ad26.COV2.S COVID-19 vaccine or a placebo. CDR3 bases: TGTGCCACCACCCCATCCGAGACTAGCGGGAGCAATGAGCAGTTCTTC. It translates to CATTPSETSGSNEQFF.